Listed below are T cell receptor beta chains from one sample, sequenced in a study of CD8 T cells in Susac syndrome. One entry per CDR3 protein, called by TCRdb with MiXCR from the immunoSEQ multiplex PCR reads. The sample lists 200,000 to 250,000 distinct CDR3 sequences; 90% to 95% were seen once. Sequenced input: CD4+ T cells from PBMCs. Receptors were obtained from a human donor with multiple sclerosis. CDR3s leave out the opening cysteine and the closing phenylalanine or tryptophan. The order of the fields is V gene, CDR3 length, CDR3 protein.

v_call: TRBV9
cdr3_length: 13
cdr3_aa: ASSPREGSYNEQF

v_call: TRBV5-6
cdr3_length: 12
cdr3_aa: ASSWGQRTDTQY

v_call: TRBV5-4
cdr3_length: 13
cdr3_aa: ASSSGLAGGGTQY

v_call: TRBV20-1
cdr3_length: 12
cdr3_aa: SAYSRDRAETQY

v_call: TRBV20-1
cdr3_length: 11
cdr3_aa: SAIRGGTDTQY

v_call: TRBV20-1
cdr3_length: 12
cdr3_aa: SVVSSGRAGEQF

v_call: TRBV11-1
cdr3_length: 13
cdr3_aa: ASSLGSRWTDTQY

v_call: TRBV15
cdr3_length: 12
cdr3_aa: ATSRVRGAGGYT

v_call: TRBV9
cdr3_length: 12
cdr3_aa: ASSVGTYTDTQY

v_call: TRBV28
cdr3_length: 11
cdr3_aa: ASGQGGNSPLH

v_call: TRBV7-9
cdr3_length: 12
cdr3_aa: ASSPHRPNTEAF

v_call: TRBV4-2
cdr3_length: 15
cdr3_aa: ASSQELAGGVTDTQY

v_call: TRBV4-1
cdr3_length: 15
cdr3_aa: ASRGYRSQASNYGYT

v_call: TRBV10-3
cdr3_length: 11
cdr3_aa: AISESRGYEQY

v_call: TRBV3-1
cdr3_length: 13
cdr3_aa: ASSQSPSPQETQY

v_call: TRBV2
cdr3_length: 13
cdr3_aa: ASSVTQGAIGELF

v_call: TRBV2
cdr3_length: 9
cdr3_aa: ASSAAVEQF

v_call: TRBV27
cdr3_length: 13
cdr3_aa: ASSPVTGVYTEAF

v_call: TRBV28
cdr3_length: 14
cdr3_aa: ASSFPEGQEGYEQY

v_call: TRBV19
cdr3_length: 13
cdr3_aa: ASRIWTGGDYGYT

v_call: TRBV15
cdr3_length: 13
cdr3_aa: ATRTAGRGQETQY

v_call: TRBV3-1
cdr3_length: 11
cdr3_aa: ASSSTVDYGYT

v_call: TRBV7-2
cdr3_length: 13
cdr3_aa: ASSLAVGFTDTQY

v_call: TRBV6-6
cdr3_length: 14
cdr3_aa: ASSRDRGRRQETQY

v_call: TRBV7-6
cdr3_length: 12
cdr3_aa: ASSPQLVNGELF

v_call: TRBV7-9
cdr3_length: 12
cdr3_aa: ASSTRTLGEKLF

v_call: TRBV3-1
cdr3_length: 13
cdr3_aa: ASSGGTGGNQPQH

v_call: TRBV7-9
cdr3_length: 12
cdr3_aa: ASSFSDRGYGYT

v_call: TRBV27
cdr3_length: 12
cdr3_aa: ASRTTVARETQY

v_call: TRBV19
cdr3_length: 12
cdr3_aa: ASSSQGNNQPQH